These T cell receptor beta chains were read from a single sample in a study of monozygotic twins with cystic fibrosis. The data were produced by immunoSEQ multiplex PCR, yet TCRdb's version contains in-frame clones alone and is incomplete. The sample records about 17,000 clones, almost 97% being singletons. The sequenced sample was blood. Source of these receptors: a girl aged 2-10 years with cystic fibrosis. Both conserved end residues are trimmed from each CDR3. The order of the fields is V gene, clone size, CDR3 protein. Some rows mark clone size as missing; the rest say once, few, many or name a class of expanded clone.

TRBV30 | . | AWTQTTMGNSPLH
TRBV11-2 | . | ASSYGETQY
TRBV15 | . | ATSRDAGTGNTIY
TRBV10-3 | . | AISGWDGYT
TRBV6-6 | . | ASSPRGGSAYNEQF
TRBV13 | . | ASSLVWGKNTEAF
TRBV6-5 | . | ASSLRGTGELF
TRBV5-1 | . | ASSLSADRYYEQY
TRBV30 | . | AWSFRGTGDTEAF
TRBV29-1 | . | SVQGSVTEAF
TRBV7-9 | . | ASSFEGGYTEAF
TRBV25-1 | . | ASSSGAEAF
TRBV12-5 | . | ASLFWAGNDTEAF
TRBV28 | . | ASSLYQGRPGELF
TRBV27 | . | ASRGAAGEEY
TRBV6-5 | once | ASNIPNTEAF
TRBV4-3 | . | ASSQDYTNTEAF
TRBV7-2 | . | ASSFRSSGGRTDTQY
TRBV18 | . | ASTRDMNYGYT
TRBV6-6 | . | ASSPRTFTTYGYT
TRBV9 | . | ASSGRGGTNSPLH
TRBV10-3 | . | AISESLGVETQY
TRBV4-3 | . | ASSQDLDRAITGELF
TRBV19 | . | ASSMVFGIIGETQY
TRBV5-1 | once | ASSLRSTGGDYGYT
TRBV7-2 | . | ASSAPGRFHEQY
TRBV10-3 | . | AISEGGTGGYT